A single sample gave rise to the 20 T cell receptor beta chains below, sequenced in a study of identical twins. TCRdb re-called the 5' RACE reads with MiXCR, one entry per CDR3 protein. The sample contains around 670,000 distinct CDR3 sequences, roughly 6% of which appear only once. The sequenced material came from naive T cells sorted from blood. The receptors shown here come from a man aged 18-30 years in good health.

This chain links TRBV5-5 with TRBJ2-1; D gene ambiguous. Germline V gives CDR1 SGHKS, CDR2 YYEKEE (reference sequence). This CDR3 has 13 amino acids. V was trimmed by 7 bases and J by 0 bases, leaving 8 bases between them. This CDR3 is CASQLSSYNEQFF. Here the CDR3 DNA reads TGTGCCAGCCAGCTCAGCTCCTACAATGAGCAGTTCTTC.

Many counts were recorded for this clonotype. The CDR3 nucleotides read TGTGCCAGCAGCCGCGGACAGACCTACGAGCAGTACTTC. This sequence encodes CASSRGQTYEQYF. The chain links TRBV5-6 to TRBJ2-7, with D maybe TRBD1 (6 bases). Trimming took 4 bases from V and 2 from J, leaving 10 bases between them. This CDR3 contains 13 residues. Germline V gene lookup returns CDR1 SGHDT and CDR2 YYEEEE. The whole variable domain, filled in from reference TRBV5-6 and TRBJ2-7, reads DAGVTQSPTHLIKTRGQQVTLRCSPKSGHDTVSWYQQALGQGPQFIFQYYEEEERQRGNFPDRFSGHQFPNYSSELNVNALLLGDSALYLCASSRGQTYEQYFGPGTRLTVT.

This clonotype has only a few counts. The genes are TRBV6-5 and TRBJ2-3, with D unclear. The CDR3 runs 8 residues. CDR1 is MNHEY, CDR2 SVGAGI, per germline. The CDR3 coding sequence is TGTCCAACCGGCACGCAGTATTTT. This encodes CPTGTQYF.

Comment on this clonotype: The missing conserved phenylalanine or tryptophan at the end of this CDR3 makes a read error likely. This sequence joins TRBV20-1 and TRBJ2-7; TRBD2 matches at 12 bases. The V segment lost 6 bases and the J segment 4 bases; nucleotides outside the gene matches: 10. The CDR3 spans 15 residues. Germline CDR1 is DFQATT and CDR2 is SNEGSKA (reference sequence). The CDR3 DNA sequence: TGCAGTGCCCCCGAACCCCTAGCGGGAGGGTACGAGCAGTACATC. Translated, it gives CSAPEPLAGGYEQYI.

The genes are TRBV7-8 and TRBJ2-7; 7 nucleotides align to TRBD1. The J segment lost 3 bases and the V segment lost 3 bases, leaving 5 bases of the junction unmatched. The CDR3 has 14 residues. Germline V gives CDR1 SGHVS, CDR2 FQNEAQ. The CDR3 here is CASSFGDRVYEQYV. The CDR3 region has the DNA TGTGCCAGCAGCTTTGGCGACAGGGTCTACGAGCAGTACGTC.

This clonotype was seen a few times. The rearrangement uses TRBV4-1 and TRBJ1-6; a possible D gene is TRBD1 (6 bases). With 0 bases removed from V and 8 bases from J, the gap between germline ends came to 14 bases. Germline CDR1 MGHRA, CDR2 YSYEKL. CDR3 length: 16 amino acids. In DNA, the CDR3 is TGCGCCAGCAGCCAAGATGGGGGGGGCCGGGATTCACCCCTCCACTTT. The encoded protein is CASSQDGGGRDSPLHF.

The chain has TRBV9 and TRBJ2-7; D gene ambiguous. Trimming took off 0 bases at V and 6 bases at J, with 16 bases between the two ends. The CDR3 loop spans 15 amino acids. Germline loops: CDR1 SGDLS, CDR2 YYNGEE. The CDR3 DNA is TGTGCCAGCAGCGTAGCGGCAGGTGGGGTGGGCGAGCAGTACTTC. The encoded protein is CASSVAAGGVGEQYF.

This chain connects TRBV20-1 to TRBJ2-7, with 10 bases aligning to TRBD2. This CDR3 has 15 residues. V lost 1 base and J lost 5; bases outside the gene matches: 8. Germline lookup yields CDR1 DFQATT and CDR2 SNEGSKA (reference sequence). In DNA, the CDR3 is TGCAGTGCTAGAGGATTCCAGCGGGAGGGCCACGAGCAGTACTTC. Its translation: CSARGFQREGHEQYF.

At least ten counts were recorded for this clonotype. V and J are TRBV3-1 and TRBJ2-7; 7 bases line up with TRBD1. CDR1 LGHDT and CDR2 YNNKEL come from the germline V gene (reference sequence). V lost 4 bases to trimming and J lost 0 bases; unmatched junction nucleotides: 6. This CDR3 region has 15 residues. CDR3 nucleotides: TGTGCCAGCAGCCGTGACAGGGCCTTCTCCTACGAGCAGTACTTC. The encoded protein is CASSRDRAFSYEQYF.

The chain links TRBV7-2 to TRBJ2-1, with TRBD1 as a possible D gene (5 bases). Germline V gene data show CDR1 as SGHTA and CDR2 as FQGNSA. The V end was cut by 5 bases, the J end by 7 bases, with 21 bases between. The CDR3 covers 16 residues. The CDR3 DNA is TGTGCCAGCAGCCCCCCCTATTTGGATAGGGGTAATGAGCAGTTCTTC. It codes for CASSPPYLDRGNEQFF.

This clonotype has more than one count but fewer than ten. This rearrangement joins TRBV6-1 to TRBJ1-6; D may be TRBD1 (5 bases). The CDR3 runs 16 residues. V dropped 6 bases and J dropped 5 bases, with 17 bases sitting between them. CDR1 is MNHNS and CDR2 is SASEGT in the germline V gene. CDR3 bases: TGTGCCAGCAGCACCCCCCGACAGCGCAATAATTCACCCCTCCACTTT. Its translation is CASSTPRQRNNSPLHF.

The chain has TRBV12-3 or TRBV12-4 and TRBJ2-3; the D gene is possibly TRBD2 (5 bases). The CDR3 has 17 residues. Trimming stripped 6 bases from V and 2 bases from J, with 21 bases between. The CDR3 spells CASSLPGKGLTTDTQYF. The CDR3 DNA reads TGTGCCAGCAGCCTGCCGGGGAAAGGTTTAACCACAGATACGCAGTATTTT.

The chain's CDR3 is CSARADRPYEQYV. The CDR3 bases are TGCAGTGCTAGGGCCGACAGACCCTACGAGCAGTACGTC. The chain carries TRBV20-1 and TRBJ2-7; a weak D match, TRBD1 (5 bases). CDR3 size: 13 residues. Trimming pared 3 bases from V and 2 bases from J, leaving 11 bases between. Germline V lookup: CDR1 DFQATT, CDR2 SNEGSKA (reference sequence).

The chain has TRBV20-1 and TRBJ2-3; 11 bases agree with TRBD2. The CDR3 covers 15 residues. CDR1 DFQATT and CDR2 SNEGSKA come from the germline V gene (reference sequence). The V and J ends lost 5 bases and 4 bases, in that order; junction bases with no gene match: 8. The CDR3 DNA reads TGCAGTGCTGCCCCACTAGCGGGAGACCCAGATACGCAGTATTTT. Translating it yields CSAAPLAGDPDTQYF.

Many counts were recorded for this clonotype. The chain is built from TRBV28 and TRBJ2-1; maybe TRBD1 (5 bases). V shed 4 bases and J shed 10 bases, with 17 bases lying between them. Per the germline V gene, CDR1 is MDHEN and CDR2 is SYDVKM. The CDR3 spans 14 residues. The CDR3 loop reads CASSWQGPGGEQFF. The CDR3 DNA reads TGTGCCAGCAGTTGGCAGGGCCCCGGTGGGGAGCAGTTCTTC. The variable domain in full, with the rest retrieved from reference TRBV28 and TRBJ2-1, is DVKVTQSSRYLVKRTGEKVFLECVQDMDHENMFWYRQDPGLGLRLIYFSYDVKMKEKGDIPEGYSVSREKKERFSLILESASTNQTSMYLCASSWQGPGGEQFFGPGTRLTVL.

Many counts were recorded for this clonotype. This chain connects TRBV6-8 to TRBJ2-1, with 8 bases aligning to TRBD2. The CDR3 has 16 amino acids. The V gene's germline CDR1 is MNHGY and CDR2 SAAAGT. After removal of 0 bases from V and 2 bases from J, the junction contained 3 bases not matched to a gene. This chain's CDR3 is CASSYSRLATYNEQFF. The CDR3 coding sequence is TGTGCCAGCAGTTACTCGCGACTAGCGACCTACAATGAGCAGTTCTTC.

This clonotype was observed a few times. The J gene is TRBJ2-5, the V gene TRBV28; D perhaps matches TRBD1 (6 bases). The V gene lost 3 bases and the J gene lost 7 bases, with 15 bases spanning the gap. This CDR3 is built from 14 residues. CDR1 is MDHEN, CDR2 SYDVKM, per germline. CDR3 DNA sequence: TGTGCCAGCAGTTTTGCGGACAGCTTTTGGACCCAGTACTTC. It codes for CASSFADSFWTQYF.

The sample holds many counts of this clonotype. The gene calls are TRBV12-3 or TRBV12-4 and TRBJ2-1; D may match TRBD1 or TRBD2 (5 bases each). Trimming took off 4 bases at V and 9 bases at J, with 22 bases between the two ends. This CDR3 comprises 16 residues. CDR3 bases: TGTGCCAGCAGTTACACTCCCGGGACCCAGTGGGGTGAGCAGTTCTTC. This translates into CASSYTPGTQWGEQFF.

This clonotype was observed many times. The rearrangement joins TRBV2 to TRBJ1-5, with a weak D call TRBD1 (5 bases). In germline, CDR1 is SNHLY, CDR2 FYNNEI. V dropped 7 bases and J dropped 5 bases, with 12 bases sitting between them. This CDR3 region has 13 residues. The CDR3 sequence: CASKLVGDQPQHF. The CDR3 DNA is TGTGCCAGCAAGTTGGTGGGGGATCAGCCCCAGCATTTT.

This clonotype was seen repeatedly, ten times or more. The rearrangement links TRBV20-1 to TRBJ2-1; 8 bases are a match to TRBD2. Per germline, CDR1 DFQATT and CDR2 SNEGSKA (reference sequence). V dropped 1 base and J dropped 0; count of bases not matched to a gene: 5. This CDR3 is 16 amino acids long. The CDR3 nucleotides are TGCAGTGCTAGAGCTGAGCGGGGGAGCTCCTACAATGAGCAGTTCTTC. As protein: CSARAERGSSYNEQFF.